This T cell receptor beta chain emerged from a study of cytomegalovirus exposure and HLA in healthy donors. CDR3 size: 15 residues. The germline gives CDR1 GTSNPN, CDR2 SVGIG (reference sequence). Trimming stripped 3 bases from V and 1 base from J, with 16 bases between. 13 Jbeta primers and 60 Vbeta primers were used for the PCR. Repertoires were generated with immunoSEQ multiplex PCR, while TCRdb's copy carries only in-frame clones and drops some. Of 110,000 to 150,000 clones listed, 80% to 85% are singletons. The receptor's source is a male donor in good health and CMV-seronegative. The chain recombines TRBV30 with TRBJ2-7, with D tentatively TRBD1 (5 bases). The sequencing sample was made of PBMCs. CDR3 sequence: CAWRAGSIGSYEQYF. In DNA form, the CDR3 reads TGTGCCTGGAGGGCAGGGTCTATAGGATCCTACGAGCAGTACTTC.